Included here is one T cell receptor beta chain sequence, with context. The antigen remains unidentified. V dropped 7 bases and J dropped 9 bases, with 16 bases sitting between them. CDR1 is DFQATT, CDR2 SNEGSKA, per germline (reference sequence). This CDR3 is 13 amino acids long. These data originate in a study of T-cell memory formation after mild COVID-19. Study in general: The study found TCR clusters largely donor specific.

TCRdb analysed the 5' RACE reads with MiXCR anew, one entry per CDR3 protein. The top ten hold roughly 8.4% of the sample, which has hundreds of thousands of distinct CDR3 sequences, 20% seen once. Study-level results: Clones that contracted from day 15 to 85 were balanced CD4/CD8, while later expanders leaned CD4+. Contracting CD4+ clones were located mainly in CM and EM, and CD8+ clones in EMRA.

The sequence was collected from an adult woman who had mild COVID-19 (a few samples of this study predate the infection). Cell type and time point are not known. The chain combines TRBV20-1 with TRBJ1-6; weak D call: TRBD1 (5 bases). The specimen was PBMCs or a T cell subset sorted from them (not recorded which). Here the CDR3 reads CSGRGGVGSPLHF. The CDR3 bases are TGCAGTGGGCGGGGGGGAGTAGGTTCACCCCTCCACTTT.